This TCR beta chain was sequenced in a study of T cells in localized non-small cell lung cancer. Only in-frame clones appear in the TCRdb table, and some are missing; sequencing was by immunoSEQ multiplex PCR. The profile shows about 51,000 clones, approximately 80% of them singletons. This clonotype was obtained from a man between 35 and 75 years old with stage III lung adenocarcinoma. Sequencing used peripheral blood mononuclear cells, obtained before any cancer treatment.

CDR3: CAWSGGLYNEQFF. The CDR3 DNA follows: TGTGCCTGGAGCGGGGGTTTATACAATGAGCAGTTCTTC. The chain carries TRBV30 and TRBJ2-1, with D possibly being TRBD2 (6 bases). The germline gives CDR1 GTSNPN, CDR2 SVGIG (reference sequence). The CDR3 is 13 residues long. V was shortened by 3 bases and J by 4 bases, with 10 bases between the two germline ends.